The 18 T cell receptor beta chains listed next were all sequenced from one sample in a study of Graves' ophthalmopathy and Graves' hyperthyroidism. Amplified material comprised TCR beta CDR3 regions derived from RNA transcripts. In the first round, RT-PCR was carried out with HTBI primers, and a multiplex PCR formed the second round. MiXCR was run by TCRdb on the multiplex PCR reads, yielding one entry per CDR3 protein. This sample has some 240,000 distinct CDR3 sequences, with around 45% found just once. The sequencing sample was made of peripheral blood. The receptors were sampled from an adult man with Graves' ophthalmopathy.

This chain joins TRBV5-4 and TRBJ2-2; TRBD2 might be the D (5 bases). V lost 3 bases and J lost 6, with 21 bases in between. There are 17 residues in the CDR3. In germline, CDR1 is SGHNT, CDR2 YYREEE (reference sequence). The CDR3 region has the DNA TGTGCCAGCAGCTCGCAAACCGGGTCCCTCGGGGCCGGGGAGCTGTTTTTT. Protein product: CASSSQTGSLGAGELFF.

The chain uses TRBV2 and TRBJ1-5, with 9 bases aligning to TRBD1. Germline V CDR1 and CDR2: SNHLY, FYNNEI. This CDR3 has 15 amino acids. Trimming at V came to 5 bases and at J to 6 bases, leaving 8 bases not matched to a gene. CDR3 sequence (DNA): TGTGCCAGCAGTTTATCTACAGGGGGCAGTCAGCCCCAGCATTTT. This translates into CASSLSTGGSQPQHF.

The CDR3 DNA sequence: TGTGCCAGCGGCCTGTCAACGTACTCCTACGAGCAGTACTTC. Amino acid sequence: CASGLSTYSYEQYF. The chain uses TRBV7-2 and TRBJ2-7, with unresolved D. The CDR3 contains 14 residues. The V and J ends lost 8 bases and 0 bases respectively, with 14 bases between them. Germline-derived CDR1 and CDR2 are SGHTA and FQGNSA.

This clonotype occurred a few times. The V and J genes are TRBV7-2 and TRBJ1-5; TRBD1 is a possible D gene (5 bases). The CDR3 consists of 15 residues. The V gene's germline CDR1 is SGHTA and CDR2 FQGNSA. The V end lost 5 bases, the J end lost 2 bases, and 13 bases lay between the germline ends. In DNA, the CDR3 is TGTGCCAGCAGCACCCAGGGTCCAGGCAATCAGCCCCAGCATTTT. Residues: CASSTQGPGNQPQHF. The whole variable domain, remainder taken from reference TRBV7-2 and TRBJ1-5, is GAGVSQSPSNKVTEKGKDVELRCDPISGHTALYWYRQSLGQGLEFLIYFQGNSAPDKSGLPSDRFSAERTGGSVSTLTIQRTQQEDSAVYLCASSTQGPGNQPQHFGDGTRLSIL.

CDR3 protein: CSAAQGGLNEKLFF. The CDR3 DNA follows: TGCAGTGCGGCTCAGGGCGGCCTCAATGAAAAACTGTTTTTT. The chain employs TRBV20-1 and TRBJ1-4; D is possibly TRBD1 (5 bases). Germline V gene sequence: CDR1 DFQATT, CDR2 SNEGSKA (reference sequence). The ends were cut back, 6 bases at V and 5 bases at J, with 16 bases in the middle. There are 14 residues in the CDR3.

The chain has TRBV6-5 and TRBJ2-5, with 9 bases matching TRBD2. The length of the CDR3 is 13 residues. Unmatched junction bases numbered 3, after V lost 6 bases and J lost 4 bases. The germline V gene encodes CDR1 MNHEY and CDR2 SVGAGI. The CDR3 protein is CASRLAGPETQYF. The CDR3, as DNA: TGTGCCAGCAGACTAGCGGGCCCAGAGACCCAGTACTTC.

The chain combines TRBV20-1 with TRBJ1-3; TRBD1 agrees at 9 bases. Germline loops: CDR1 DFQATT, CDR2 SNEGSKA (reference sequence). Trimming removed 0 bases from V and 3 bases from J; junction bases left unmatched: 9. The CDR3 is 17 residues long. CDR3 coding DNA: TGCAGTGCTAGAGACCCTCAACAGGGGGCGGATGGAAACACCATATATTTT. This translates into CSARDPQQGADGNTIYF.

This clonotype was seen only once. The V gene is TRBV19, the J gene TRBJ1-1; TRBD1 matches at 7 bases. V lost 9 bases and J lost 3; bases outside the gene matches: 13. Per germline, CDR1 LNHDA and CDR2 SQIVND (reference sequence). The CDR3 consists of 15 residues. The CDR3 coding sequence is TGTGCCAGCAGTTCCGCCCCGACAGGGTACACTGAAGCTTTCTTT. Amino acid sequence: CASSSAPTGYTEAFF.

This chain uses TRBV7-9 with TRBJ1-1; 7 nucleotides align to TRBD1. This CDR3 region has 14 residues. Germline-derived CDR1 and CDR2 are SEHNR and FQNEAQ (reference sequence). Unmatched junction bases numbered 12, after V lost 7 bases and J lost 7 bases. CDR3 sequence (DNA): TGTGCCAGCAACCCATCGCAGGGGGAGGATGAAGCTTTCTTT. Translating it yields CASNPSQGEDEAFF.

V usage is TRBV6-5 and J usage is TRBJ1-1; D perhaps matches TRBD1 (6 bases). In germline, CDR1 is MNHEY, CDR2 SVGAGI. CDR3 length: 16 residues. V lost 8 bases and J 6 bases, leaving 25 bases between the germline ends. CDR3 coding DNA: TGTGCCAGCGCACCTTTGGGTAGGGGGGAGAGCGCTGAAGCTTTCTTT. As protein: CASAPLGRGESAEAFF.

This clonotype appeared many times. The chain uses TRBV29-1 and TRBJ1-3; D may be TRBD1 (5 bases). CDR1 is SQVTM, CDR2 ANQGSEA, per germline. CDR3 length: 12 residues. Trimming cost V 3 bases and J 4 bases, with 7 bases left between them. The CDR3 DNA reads TGCAGCGTTGACGGGGACGGAAACACCATATATTTT. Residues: CSVDGDGNTIYF.

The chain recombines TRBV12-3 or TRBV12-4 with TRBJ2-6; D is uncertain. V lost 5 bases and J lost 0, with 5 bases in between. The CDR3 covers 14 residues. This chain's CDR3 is CASSVDSGANVLTF. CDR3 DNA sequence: TGTGCCAGCAGTGTGGACTCTGGGGCCAACGTCCTGACTTTC.

The CDR3 nucleotides read TGTGCCAGCAGCTTAGTGTCGGGGGGTCGGGAGACCCAGTACTTC. Translated: CASSLVSGGRETQYF. The chain has TRBV7-3 and TRBJ2-5; 7 bases are shared with TRBD2. Germline V gene lookup returns CDR1 SGHTA and CDR2 FQGTGA. V lost 2 bases and J lost 5; bases outside the gene matches: 8. CDR3 size: 15 residues.

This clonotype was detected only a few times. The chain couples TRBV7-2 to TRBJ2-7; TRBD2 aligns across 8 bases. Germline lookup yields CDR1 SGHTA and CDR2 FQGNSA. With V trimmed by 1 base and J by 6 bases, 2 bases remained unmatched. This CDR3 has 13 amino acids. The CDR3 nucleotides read TGTGCCAGCAGCTTAGTCCGGGGGGGCGAGCAGTACTTC. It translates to CASSLVRGGEQYF.

CDR3 amino acids: CASSEVGQKAPIYF. CDR3 coding DNA: TGTGCCAGCAGTGAGGTGGGACAGAAGGCGCCCATATATTTT. The V call is TRBV2, the J call TRBJ1-3; 7 bases line up with TRBD1. The germline V gene has CDR1 SNHLY and CDR2 FYNNEI. V was clipped by 3 bases and J by 11 bases; unmatched bases: 10. This CDR3 spans 14 amino acids.

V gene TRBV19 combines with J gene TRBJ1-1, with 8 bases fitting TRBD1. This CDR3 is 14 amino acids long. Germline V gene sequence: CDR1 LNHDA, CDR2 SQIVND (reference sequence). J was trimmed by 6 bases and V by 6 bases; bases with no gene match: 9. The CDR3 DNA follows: TGTGCCAGTAGCCTCGGACAGGGTATCCCTGAAGCTTTCTTT. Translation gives CASSLGQGIPEAFF.

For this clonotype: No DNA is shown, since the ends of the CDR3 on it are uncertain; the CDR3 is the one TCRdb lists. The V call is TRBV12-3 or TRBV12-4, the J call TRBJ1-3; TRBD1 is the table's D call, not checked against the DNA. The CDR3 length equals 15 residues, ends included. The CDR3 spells CASSSSTGPGNTIYF.

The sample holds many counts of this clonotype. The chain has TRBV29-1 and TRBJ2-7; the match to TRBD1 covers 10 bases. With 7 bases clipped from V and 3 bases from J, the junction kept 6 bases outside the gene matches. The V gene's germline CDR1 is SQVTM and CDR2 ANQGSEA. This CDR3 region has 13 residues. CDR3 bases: TGCAGCGCCCTCCGGGACAGGGGCTACGAGCAGTACTTC. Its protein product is CSALRDRGYEQYF.